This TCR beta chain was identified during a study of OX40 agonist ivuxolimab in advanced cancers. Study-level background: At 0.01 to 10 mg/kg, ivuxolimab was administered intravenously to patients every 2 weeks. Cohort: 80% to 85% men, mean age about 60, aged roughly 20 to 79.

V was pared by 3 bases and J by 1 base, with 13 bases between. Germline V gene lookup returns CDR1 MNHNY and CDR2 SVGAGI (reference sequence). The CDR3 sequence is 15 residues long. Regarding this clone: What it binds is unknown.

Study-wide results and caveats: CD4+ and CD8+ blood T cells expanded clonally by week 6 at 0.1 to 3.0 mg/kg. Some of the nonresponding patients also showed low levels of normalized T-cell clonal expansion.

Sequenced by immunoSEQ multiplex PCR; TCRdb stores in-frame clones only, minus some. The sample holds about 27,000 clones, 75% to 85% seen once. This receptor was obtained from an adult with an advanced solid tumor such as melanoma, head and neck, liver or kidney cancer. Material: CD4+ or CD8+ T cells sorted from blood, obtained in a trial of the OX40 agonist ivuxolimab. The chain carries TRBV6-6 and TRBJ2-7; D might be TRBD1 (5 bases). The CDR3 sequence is CASSYSLDSSYEQYF. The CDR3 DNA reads TGTGCCAGCAGTTATTCCCTTGACAGTTCCTACGAGCAGTACTTC.